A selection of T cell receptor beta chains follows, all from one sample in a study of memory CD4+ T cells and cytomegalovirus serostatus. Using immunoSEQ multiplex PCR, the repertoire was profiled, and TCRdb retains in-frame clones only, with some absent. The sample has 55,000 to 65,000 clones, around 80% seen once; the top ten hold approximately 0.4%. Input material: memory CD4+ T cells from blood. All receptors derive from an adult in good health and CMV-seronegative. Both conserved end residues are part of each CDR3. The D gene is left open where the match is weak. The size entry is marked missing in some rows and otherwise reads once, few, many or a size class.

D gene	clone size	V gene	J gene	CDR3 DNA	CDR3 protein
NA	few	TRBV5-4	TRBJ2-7	TGTGCCAGCAGTTATAAAGGACAGTTCTCTTACGAGCAGTACTTC	CASSYKGQFSYEQYF
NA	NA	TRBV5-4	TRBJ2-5	TGTGCCAGCAGCTTGGAGGAGACCCAGTACTTC	CASSLEETQYF
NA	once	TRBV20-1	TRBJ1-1	TGCAGTGCTAGGGGGGAGGGTTTCTTT	CSARGEGFF
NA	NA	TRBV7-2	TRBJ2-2	TGTGCCAGCAGCTTAGTGGGATACACCGGGGAGCTGTTTTTT	CASSLVGYTGELFF
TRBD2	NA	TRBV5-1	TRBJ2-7	TGCGCCAGCAGCCCTAGCGGGGGGGCCTACGAGCAGTACTTC	CASSPSGGAYEQYF
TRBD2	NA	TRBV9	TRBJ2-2	TGTGCCAGCAGCGAGGGACTAGCGGGGGCGAACACCGGGGAGCTGTTTTTT	CASSEGLAGANTGELFF
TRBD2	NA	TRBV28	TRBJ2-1	TGTGCCAGCAGCTCAACCGGGACTAGCGGCTCCTACAATGAGCAGTTCTTC	CASSSTGTSGSYNEQFF
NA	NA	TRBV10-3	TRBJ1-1	TGTGCCATCGGCGGGGACGGGGAAGCTTTCTTT	CAIGGDGEAFF
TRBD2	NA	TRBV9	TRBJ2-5	TGTGCCAGCAGCCCTTCAGCTACTAGCGGCCAAGAGACCCAGTACTTC	CASSPSATSGQETQYF
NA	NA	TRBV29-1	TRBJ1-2	TGCAGCGTTGCTAGGACAGCCTATGGCTACACCTTC	CSVARTAYGYTF
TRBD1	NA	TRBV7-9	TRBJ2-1	TGTGCCAGCACAAAACAGGGGGCACATGAGCAGTTCTTC	CASTKQGAHEQFF
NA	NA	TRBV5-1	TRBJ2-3	TGCGCCAGCAGTTCCGACGGCCGGTACACAGATACGCAGTATTTT	CASSSDGRYTDTQYF
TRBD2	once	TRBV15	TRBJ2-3	TGTGCCACCAGCACGGGGCGGCGGGGGTTTTCAGATACGCAGTATTTT	CATSTGRRGFSDTQYF
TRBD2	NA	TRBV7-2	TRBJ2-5	TGTGCCAGCAGCCGGGGCGGGGGGGAGACCCAGTACTTC	CASSRGGGETQYF
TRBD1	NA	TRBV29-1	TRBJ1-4	TGCAGCGACGAGTACCGGGACAGTGAAAAACTGTTTTTT	CSDEYRDSEKLFF
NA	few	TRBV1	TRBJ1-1	TGCACCAGCAGCCGACCGCCAGGTCCGCCGGGAGCTTTCTTT	CTSSRPPGPPGAFF
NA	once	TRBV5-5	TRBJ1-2	TGTGCCAGCAGCTTGGACAACTATGGCTACACCTTC	CASSLDNYGYTF
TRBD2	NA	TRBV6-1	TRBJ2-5	TGTGCCAGCAGGAAGCGGGGGGTGGAGACCCAGTACTTC	CASRKRGVETQYF
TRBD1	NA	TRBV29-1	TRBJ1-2	TGCAGCGTTGGGAGGGACAGGGATGGCTACACCTTC	CSVGRDRDGYTF
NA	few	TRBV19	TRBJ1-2	TGTGCCAGTAGTAAACAGGTCTATGGCTACACCTTC	CASSKQVYGYTF